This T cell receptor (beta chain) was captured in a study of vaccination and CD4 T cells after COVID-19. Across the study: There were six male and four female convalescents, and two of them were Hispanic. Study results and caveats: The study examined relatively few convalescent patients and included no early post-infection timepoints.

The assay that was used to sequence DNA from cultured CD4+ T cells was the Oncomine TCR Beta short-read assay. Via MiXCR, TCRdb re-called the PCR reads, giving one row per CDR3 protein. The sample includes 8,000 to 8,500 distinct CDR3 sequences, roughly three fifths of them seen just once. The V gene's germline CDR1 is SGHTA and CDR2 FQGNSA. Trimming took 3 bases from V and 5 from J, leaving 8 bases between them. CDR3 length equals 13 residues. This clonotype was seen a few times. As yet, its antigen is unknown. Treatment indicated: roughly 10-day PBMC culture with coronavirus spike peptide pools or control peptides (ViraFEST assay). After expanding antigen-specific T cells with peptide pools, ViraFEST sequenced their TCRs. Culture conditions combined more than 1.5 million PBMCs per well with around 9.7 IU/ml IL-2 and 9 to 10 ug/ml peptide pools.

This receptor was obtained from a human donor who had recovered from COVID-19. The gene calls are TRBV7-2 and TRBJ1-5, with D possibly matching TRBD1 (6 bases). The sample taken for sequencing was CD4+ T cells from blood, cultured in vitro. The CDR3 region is CASSFTGYQPQHF. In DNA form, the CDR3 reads TGTGCCAGCAGCTTTACAGGGTATCAGCCCCAGCATTTT.